This entry describes one T cell receptor beta chain. V was clipped by 2 bases and J by 4 bases, with 11 bases between them. The CDR3 has 14 residues. CDR1 and CDR2 from the germline V gene are WNHNN and SYGVQD (reference sequence). The record originates from a study of cytomegalovirus exposure and HLA in healthy donors. Use of 60 Vbeta and 13 Jbeta primers characterized the PCR. TCRdb's table, derived via immunoSEQ multiplex PCR, lists solely in-frame clones and lacks some. The profile shows under 200,000 clones, 77% of them singletons. This rearrangement joins TRBV10-1 to TRBJ1-2; D may be TRBD1 (5 bases). Sequenced material: PBMCs. The clonotype originates from a woman aged 35 to 49 in good health and CMV-seropositive. The CDR3 DNA reads TGCGCCAGCAGTGAGGGGGCGACGGGCTATGGCTACACCTTC. Its translation: CASSEGATGYGYTF.